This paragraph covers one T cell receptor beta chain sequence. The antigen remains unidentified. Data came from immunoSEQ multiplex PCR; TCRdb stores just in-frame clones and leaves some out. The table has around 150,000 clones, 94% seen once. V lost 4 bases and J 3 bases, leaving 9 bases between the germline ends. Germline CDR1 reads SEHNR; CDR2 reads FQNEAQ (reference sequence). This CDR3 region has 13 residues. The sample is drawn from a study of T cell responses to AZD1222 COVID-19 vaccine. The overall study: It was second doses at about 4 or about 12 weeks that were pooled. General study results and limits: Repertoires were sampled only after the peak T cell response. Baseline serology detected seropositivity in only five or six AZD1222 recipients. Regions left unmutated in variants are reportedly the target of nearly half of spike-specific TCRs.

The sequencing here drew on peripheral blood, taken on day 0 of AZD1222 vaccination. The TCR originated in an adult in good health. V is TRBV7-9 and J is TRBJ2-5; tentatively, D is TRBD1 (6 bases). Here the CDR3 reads CASSSPGEETQYF. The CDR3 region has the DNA TGTGCCAGCAGCTCCCCAGGGGAAGAGACCCAGTACTTC.